The 2 T cell receptor beta chains presented below share a single source sample, sequenced in a study of blood T cell repertoires in COVID-19. Method: immunoSEQ multiplex PCR; TCRdb's copy keeps in-frame clones and lacks some. The data show roughly 190,000 clones, around 80% seen once. The sample taken for sequencing was peripheral blood. These receptors were obtained from a man younger than 40 with active or convalescent COVID-19.

The CDR3 here is CASSLSDTVSTEAFF. In DNA, the CDR3 is TGTGCCAGCAGTTTATCTGACACGGTCAGCACTGAAGCTTTCTTT. The V call is TRBV27, the J call TRBJ1-1, with D unresolved. CDR1 MNHEY and CDR2 SMNVEV come from the germline V gene (reference sequence). The CDR3 contains 15 residues. V lost 0 bases and J lost 4, with 12 bases in between.

The gene calls are TRBV6-1 and TRBJ2-1, with a weak D call TRBD2 (5 bases). The V end was cut by 3 bases, the J end by 5 bases, with 23 bases between. The CDR3 is 18 residues long. Germline loops: CDR1 MNHNS, CDR2 SASEGT. The CDR3 coding sequence is TGTGCCAGCAGTGAGAAGAATCGAGGTCTAGCTTGGGACAATGAGCAGTTCTTC. Translation gives CASSEKNRGLAWDNEQFF.